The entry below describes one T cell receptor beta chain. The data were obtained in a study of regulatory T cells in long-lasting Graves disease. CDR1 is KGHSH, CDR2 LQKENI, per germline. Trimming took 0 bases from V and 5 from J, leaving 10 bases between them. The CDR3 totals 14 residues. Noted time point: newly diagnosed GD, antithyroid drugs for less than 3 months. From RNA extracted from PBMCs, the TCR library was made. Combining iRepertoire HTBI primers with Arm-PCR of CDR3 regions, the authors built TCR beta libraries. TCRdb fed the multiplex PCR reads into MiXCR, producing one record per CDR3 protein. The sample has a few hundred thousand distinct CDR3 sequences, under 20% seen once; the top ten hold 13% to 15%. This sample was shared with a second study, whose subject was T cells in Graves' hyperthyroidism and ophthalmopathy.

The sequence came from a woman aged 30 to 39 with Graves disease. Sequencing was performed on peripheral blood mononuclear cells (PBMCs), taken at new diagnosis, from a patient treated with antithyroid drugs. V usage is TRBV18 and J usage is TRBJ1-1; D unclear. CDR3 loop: CASSPPYWETEAFF. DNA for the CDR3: TGTGCCAGCTCACCACCGTACTGGGAAACTGAAGCTTTCTTT.